This T cell receptor (beta chain) was documented in a study of T cells in localized non-small cell lung cancer (dated by TCRdb to the early 2020s). With respect to the entire study: The study analyzed T cell repertoires of under 250 early-stage NSCLC patients, comparing tumors and uninvolved tumor-adjacent lungs. The cohort was made up of around 240 treatment-naive NSCLC patients whose localized lung tumors had been resected. NSCLC patients had a mean age of roughly 66 years, and around 130 were male and about 110 female.

After removal of 3 bases from V and 4 bases from J, the junction retains 9 bases not matched to a gene. The cysteine opens and the phenylalanine closes a CDR3 of 15 amino acids. The DNA shown is the 45-base CDR3, in frame from base 1. Per the germline V gene, SGHDN is the CDR1 and FVKESK is the CDR2. At diagnosis, peripheral blood, uninvolved tumor-adjacent lung and tumor were collected and stored as a combination of fresh-frozen and FFPE material. For TCR repertoire profiling, blood samples were analyzed as peripheral blood mononuclear cells. Note on this clone: It has no known antigen specificity. Base qualities are not at hand, and no much larger clone is one base apart.

Overall results and qualifications from the work: A median of around 50 of the top 100 tumor clones turned up in the paired uninvolved adjacent lung, and 28 of those clones also ranked among the top 100 of that same adjacent lung. Since the design was exploratory, TCR variables were selected using unadjusted p-values with no false-discovery rate correction. The highest T cell clonality was observed in uninvolved tumor-adjacent lung, where clonality exceeded that of tumor, suggesting that antigenic responses were more focused in uninvolved tumor-adjacent lung. Higher blood T cell density associated with longer overall survival, while higher adjacent-lung clonality associated with shorter survival. Because multi-region tumor sequencing was not done, intratumor heterogeneity could not be ruled out.

The immunoSEQ Assay was used to sequence TCR beta CDR3 regions from DNA. In the original analysis: T cell density was computed as TCR beta template counts normalized to usable DNA estimated by amplifying housekeeping genes. The preseqR package was used to estimate richness by extrapolating to 400,000 templates for PBMC samples and to 120,000 templates for tissue samples. Clonality was calculated as one minus Pielou's evenness. Tissue-enriched TCRs were identified through differential abundance testing performed on productive amino-acid clonotypes, with a minimum total count of 5 and an alpha of 0.1. The Jaccard Index and the Morisita Overlap Index were used to quantify repertoire overlap between compartments. GLIPH clustered TCR beta CDR3s with public tetramer-defined viral CDR3s; viral motifs required at least three viral sequences plus V-gene enrichment. TCRdb carries this immuneACCESS record with in-frame sequences only. Its versions omit some clonotypes, under half of them owing to an unresolved V gene in the studies checked, with the rest unexplained. D and trimming were read from the DNA, whereas the V and J calls and clone size are those reported in that table. For this sample the table gives roughly 64,000 clones, of which roughly 76% were detected only once. Around 4.8% of the sample rests with the top ten.

The sequence was obtained from a man aged 35 to 70 with stage II lung adenocarcinoma. The sample here was PBMCs, taken before any cancer treatment. In this chain, TRBV14 is recombined with TRBJ2-7; 7 of the junction bases match TRBD1. The CDR3 sequence is CASSQIQGISYEQYF. Read as DNA, the sequence is TGTGCCAGCAGCCAGATACAGGGGATCTCGTACGAGCAGTACTTC.